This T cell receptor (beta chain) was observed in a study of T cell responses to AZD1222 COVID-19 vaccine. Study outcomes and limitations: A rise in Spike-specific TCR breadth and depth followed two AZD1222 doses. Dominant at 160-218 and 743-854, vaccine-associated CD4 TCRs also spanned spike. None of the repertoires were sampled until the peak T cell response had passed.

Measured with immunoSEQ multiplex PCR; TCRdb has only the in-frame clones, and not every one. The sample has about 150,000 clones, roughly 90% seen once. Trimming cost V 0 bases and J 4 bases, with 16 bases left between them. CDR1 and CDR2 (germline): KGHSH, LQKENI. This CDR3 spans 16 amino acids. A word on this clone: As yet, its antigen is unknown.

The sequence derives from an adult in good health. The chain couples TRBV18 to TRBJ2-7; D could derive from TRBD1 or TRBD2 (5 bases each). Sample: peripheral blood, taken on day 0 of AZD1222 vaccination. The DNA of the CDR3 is TGTGCCAGCTCACCACCGACGGGACGGAGCCCTTACGAGCAGTACTTC. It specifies CASSPPTGRSPYEQYF.